A selection of T cell receptor beta chains follows, all from one sample in a study of early T cells in non-severe SARS-CoV-2 infection. TCRdb re-called the 5' RACE reads with MiXCR, one entry per CDR3 protein. The profile shows 100,000 to 150,000 distinct CDR3 sequences, about 15% of them singletons. Material for sequencing was whole blood. These TCRs come from an adult who was a healthcare worker with PCR-confirmed SARS-CoV-2 infection or an uninfected control (not recorded which). Each CDR3 is given with its conserved first and last residue. The D gene is left open where the match is weak. Clone size, where shown, is once, few, many, or a class for clones that have expanded.

clone_size	v_call	j_call	d_call	cdr3_aa	cdr3_nt
NA	TRBV2	TRBJ2-5	NA	CASSYNTRASVTQYF	TGTGCCAGCAGTTATAATACCCGGGCAAGTGTGACCCAGTACTTC
NA	TRBV6-6	TRBJ1-2	NA	CASSWGQDGYTF	TGTGCCAGCAGTTGGGGACAAGATGGCTACACCTTC
NA	TRBV20-1	TRBJ2-3	NA	CTVGGGVDTQYF	TGCACTGTAGGGGGGGGCGTGGATACGCAGTATTTT
NA	TRBV7-2	TRBJ2-1	NA	CASSLAVGGGQGKKFF	TGTGCCAGCAGCTTAGCAGTCGGGGGAGGTCAGGGTAAAAAGTTCTTC
NA	TRBV7-3	TRBJ1-5	NA	CASSFRDQPQHF	TGTGCCAGCAGCTTTCGAGATCAGCCCCAGCATTTT
NA	TRBV7-2	TRBJ2-2	TRBD2	CASRGGGAVTGELFF	TGTGCCAGCAGAGGCGGGGGGGCCGTCACCGGGGAGCTGTTTTTT
NA	TRBV7-2	TRBJ2-1	TRBD2	CASSLVLAGGPEQFF	TGTGCCAGCAGCTTAGTACTAGCGGGGGGGCCTGAGCAGTTCTTC
NA	TRBV29-1	TRBJ1-1	TRBD1	CSVAPPRQGLNTEAFF	TGCAGCGTAGCACCTCCCCGACAGGGGTTAAACACTGAAGCTTTCTTT
few	TRBV20-1	TRBJ1-2	NA	CSARTANYGYTF	TGCAGTGCTAGAACGGCGAACTATGGCTACACCTTC
few	TRBV29-1	TRBJ2-3	NA	CSGTGTTTSTDTQYF	TGCAGCGGAACCGGGACCACGACCAGCACAGATACGCAGTATTTT
many	TRBV14	TRBJ1-1	NA	CASSQLGEAFF	TGTGCCAGCAGCCAACTCGGGGAAGCTTTCTTT
NA	TRBV4-1	TRBJ1-4	NA	CASSPLERVVEKLFF	TGCGCCAGCAGCCCCCTCGAGAGGGTTGTTGAAAAACTGTTTTTT
many	TRBV12-3/TRBV12-4	TRBJ2-1	NA	CASSFVVPGSDEQFF	TGTGCCAGCAGTTTCGTGGTTCCAGGGAGCGATGAGCAGTTCTTC
NA	TRBV15	TRBJ2-1	NA	CATRQDNEQFF	TGTGCCACGAGACAGGACAATGAGCAGTTCTTC
NA	TRBV20-1	TRBJ2-1	TRBD2	CSARLLADEQFF	TGCAGTGCTAGGCTACTAGCGGATGAGCAGTTCTTC
NA	TRBV2	TRBJ2-2	NA	CASSVGVPTGELFF	TGTGCCAGCAGTGTAGGGGTACCGACCGGGGAGCTGTTTTTT
NA	TRBV18	TRBJ1-2	NA	CASSQANYGYTF	TGTGCCAGCTCTCAGGCTAACTATGGCTACACCTTC
few	TRBV7-7	TRBJ1-1	NA	CASSSPRGTPENTEAFF	TGTGCCAGCAGCTCGCCCCGGGGCACACCGGAGAACACTGAAGCTTTCTTT
many	TRBV3-1	TRBJ1-2	TRBD1	CASSPGQTNYGYTF	TGTGCCAGCAGTCCGGGACAGACTAACTATGGCTACACCTTC
NA	TRBV11-2	TRBJ2-5	NA	CASSSIRAQYF	TGTGCCAGCAGCTCCATCAGGGCCCAGTACTTC
NA	TRBV24-1	TRBJ2-1	NA	CATSDNLASNEQFF	TGTGCCACCAGTGATAACCTAGCCTCCAATGAGCAGTTCTTC
few	TRBV20-1	TRBJ1-1	NA	CSARVGGTEAFF	TGCAGTGCTAGAGTTGGGGGGACTGAAGCTTTCTTT
NA	TRBV6-1	TRBJ2-1	TRBD2	CASSEITSGGGSYNEQFF	TGTGCCAGCAGTGAAATCACTAGCGGGGGAGGATCCTACAATGAGCAGTTCTTC
NA	TRBV10-3	TRBJ1-1	NA	CAIMGSANTEAFF	TGTGCCATCATGGGATCGGCGAACACTGAAGCTTTCTTT
NA	TRBV5-6	TRBJ2-5	NA	CASSLATTQETQYF	TGTGCCAGCAGCTTGGCCACGACCCAAGAGACCCAGTACTTC
NA	TRBV29-1	TRBJ2-7	NA	CSVGLNSYEQYF	TGCAGCGTTGGACTAAACTCCTACGAGCAGTACTTC
once	TRBV19	TRBJ2-7	TRBD1	CASTPRGTGRTYEQYF	TGTGCCAGTACCCCGAGGGGGACAGGGAGAACCTACGAGCAGTACTTC
NA	TRBV19	TRBJ1-1	NA	CASLLVAGGTEAFF	TGTGCCAGTCTCCTCGTGGCGGGGGGCACTGAAGCTTTCTTT
NA	TRBV10-3	TRBJ1-2	NA	CAIRPTEDYGYTF	TGTGCCATCAGACCGACAGAGGACTATGGCTACACCTTC
NA	TRBV6-1	TRBJ2-3	NA	CASGRQDTQYF	TGTGCCAGCGGCAGACAAGATACGCAGTATTTT
NA	TRBV7-8	TRBJ1-6	NA	CASSLDRYNSPLHF	TGTGCCAGCAGCTTAGACCGGTATAATTCACCCCTCCACTTT
NA	TRBV12-3/TRBV12-4	TRBJ1-1	NA	CASSPTGSGAFF	TGTGCCAGCAGTCCCACAGGGTCTGGAGCTTTCTTT
NA	TRBV7-3	TRBJ2-1	NA	CASSLIHGDNEQFF	TGTGCCAGCAGCTTAATACACGGAGACAATGAGCAGTTCTTC
few	TRBV14	TRBJ1-2	NA	CASSQGSPRGYTF	TGTGCCAGCAGCCAGGGTTCCCCGAGAGGCTACACCTTC
few	TRBV20-1	TRBJ1-6	NA	CSARGGSSPLHF	TGCAGTGCTAGAGGGGGTAGTTCACCCCTCCACTTT
many	TRBV14	TRBJ1-2	NA	CASSQGYSRGRVLANYGYTF	TGTGCCAGCAGCCAAGGGTACTCTCGGGGACGAGTCCTAGCTAACTATGGCTACACCTTC
few	TRBV20-1	TRBJ2-5	NA	CSAEGDRAQYF	TGCAGTGCGGAGGGGGATCGGGCCCAGTACTTC
many	TRBV10-2	TRBJ2-5	NA	CASSSQGLETQYF	TGCGCCAGCAGTTCGCAGGGATTGGAGACCCAGTACTTC
few	TRBV12-3/TRBV12-4	TRBJ2-7	NA	CASSPGQNYEQYF	TGTGCCAGCAGTCCCGGACAGAACTACGAGCAGTACTTC
many	TRBV28	TRBJ1-2	NA	CASTPGSGYGYTF	TGTGCCAGCACCCCCGGTAGCGGCTATGGCTACACCTTC
many	TRBV7-9	TRBJ1-1	TRBD1	CASSPVPGQANTEAFF	TGTGCCAGCAGCCCAGTACCGGGACAGGCGAACACTGAAGCTTTCTTT
NA	TRBV5-1	TRBJ2-1	NA	CASSGGRGDEQFF	TGCGCCAGCAGCGGGGGACGAGGGGATGAGCAGTTCTTC
few	TRBV29-1	TRBJ2-4	NA	CSVEEGENIQYF	TGCAGCGTTGAAGAAGGGGAAAACATTCAGTACTTC
few	TRBV10-3	TRBJ1-2	NA	CAISDGTSYGYTF	TGTGCCATCAGTGACGGGACATCGTATGGCTACACCTTC
NA	TRBV12-3/TRBV12-4	TRBJ1-2	TRBD1	CASRTPGGADGYTF	TGTGCCAGCAGAACCCCAGGGGGCGCGGACGGCTACACCTTC
few	TRBV15	TRBJ2-1	NA	CATSIQVNEQFF	TGTGCCACCAGCATACAGGTCAATGAGCAGTTCTTC
NA	TRBV11-2	TRBJ2-5	TRBD2	CASSSGLAGDQETQYF	TGTGCCAGCAGCTCGGGACTAGCGGGGGACCAAGAGACCCAGTACTTC
NA	TRBV4-1	TRBJ1-5	NA	CASSQDGGIGNQPQHF	TGCGCCAGCAGCCAAGATGGGGGGATTGGGAATCAGCCCCAGCATTTT
NA	TRBV19	TRBJ2-2	NA	CASTLGRISTGELFF	TGTGCCAGTACGTTGGGAAGGATTAGTACCGGGGAGCTGTTTTTT
NA	TRBV5-1	TRBJ1-4	NA	CASSFGTTATNEKLFF	TGCGCCAGCAGCTTCGGGACAACTGCAACTAATGAAAAACTGTTTTTT
NA	TRBV29-1	TRBJ2-3	NA	CSVGGSYTDTQYF	TGCAGCGTTGGGGGCAGTTACACAGATACGCAGTATTTT
few	TRBV10-2	TRBJ2-1	NA	CASSPSIGQFF	TGCGCCAGCAGCCCAAGTATCGGGCAGTTCTTC
few	TRBV19	TRBJ1-1	TRBD1	CASSVQGGSLNTEAFF	TGTGCCAGTAGCGTTCAGGGGGGGAGCCTGAACACTGAAGCTTTCTTT
few	TRBV18	TRBJ2-5	NA	CASSPNLREETQYF	TGTGCCAGCTCACCCAACTTACGGGAAGAGACCCAGTACTTC
NA	TRBV2	TRBJ2-1	NA	CASSVRGVLSSYNEQFF	TGTGCCAGCAGTGTCAGGGGGGTTCTTAGCTCCTACAATGAGCAGTTCTTC
many	TRBV29-1	TRBJ1-2	NA	CSVEGDSNYGYTF	TGCAGCGTTGAAGGTGATTCTAACTATGGCTACACCTTC
NA	TRBV7-2	TRBJ2-1	NA	CASSLTPSYNEQFF	TGTGCCAGCAGCTTAACGCCTAGTTACAATGAGCAGTTCTTC
few	TRBV12-3/TRBV12-4	TRBJ1-1	NA	CASSIGQMNTEAFF	TGTGCCAGCAGCATTGGACAGATGAACACTGAAGCTTTCTTT
NA	TRBV18	TRBJ1-1	NA	CASSPQENTEAFF	TGTGCCAGCTCACCGCAGGAGAACACTGAAGCTTTCTTT